This is a list of T cell receptor beta chains from one sample in a study of blood T cell repertoires in COVID-19. Sequencing used immunoSEQ multiplex PCR; TCRdb keeps in-frame clones, though not all of them. Among 50,000 to 65,000 clones listed, 76% were seen once. The sample taken for sequencing was peripheral blood. The receptors originated from a woman aged 45-65 years with active or convalescent COVID-19. CDR3s include the opening cysteine and the closing phenylalanine or tryptophan. Each record gives: V gene, clone size, J gene, D gene, CDR3 protein, CDR3 DNA. A D gene is named only where the DNA matches it firmly. The size entry is marked missing in some rows and otherwise reads once, few, many or a size class.

V: TRBV10-3
size: .
J: TRBJ1-2
D: TRBD1
CDR3: CAISFLQGEDGYTF
DNA: TGTGCCATCAGTTTTTTACAGGGGGAGGATGGCTACACCTTC

V: TRBV18
size: once
J: TRBJ1-2
D: TRBD1
CDR3: CASSSGTGGENGYTF
DNA: TGTGCCAGCTCGTCCGGGACAGGGGGCGAAAATGGCTACACCTTC

V: TRBV7-9
size: .
J: TRBJ2-7
D: .
CDR3: CASSPLGNSYEQYF
DNA: TGTGCCAGCAGCCCTCTCGGGAACTCCTACGAGCAGTACTTC

V: TRBV12-3/TRBV12-4
size: .
J: TRBJ1-5
D: .
CDR3: CASSFLENQPQHF
DNA: TGTGCCAGCAGTTTCCTAGAAAATCAGCCCCAGCATTTT

V: TRBV19
size: .
J: TRBJ1-5
D: .
CDR3: CASSIYGIGNQPQHF
DNA: TGTGCCAGTAGTATATACGGTATCGGCAATCAGCCCCAGCATTTT

V: TRBV18
size: .
J: TRBJ2-5
D: TRBD2
CDR3: CASSPPLAEQETQYF
DNA: TGTGCCAGCTCACCCCCTCTAGCGGAACAAGAGACCCAGTACTTC

V: TRBV7-2
size: .
J: TRBJ1-3
D: .
CDR3: CASSEQRGNTIYF
DNA: TGTGCCAGCAGCGAGCAGCGTGGAAACACCATATATTTT

V: TRBV25-1
size: .
J: TRBJ1-2
D: .
CDR3: CASSDRGFTDGYTF
DNA: TGTGCCAGCAGTGACAGGGGTTTTACGGATGGCTACACCTTC

V: TRBV4-3
size: .
J: TRBJ1-2
D: .
CDR3: CASSQDRGSNYGYTF
DNA: TGCGCCAGCAGCCAAGACCGGGGGAGTAACTATGGCTACACCTTC

V: TRBV9
size: .
J: TRBJ2-1
D: .
CDR3: CASSSDSSSYNEQFF
DNA: TGTGCCAGCAGTTCCGACAGCAGCTCCTACAATGAGCAGTTCTTC

V: TRBV5-1
size: .
J: TRBJ2-3
D: TRBD1
CDR3: CASSPGQGKADTQYF
DNA: TGCGCCAGCAGCCCAGGACAGGGTAAAGCAGATACGCAGTATTTT

V: TRBV7-2
size: few
J: TRBJ2-3
D: .
CDR3: CASSLDPGVADTQYF
DNA: TGTGCCAGCAGCTTAGATCCGGGGGTGGCAGATACGCAGTATTTT

V: TRBV7-2
size: .
J: TRBJ1-5
D: .
CDR3: CASRNFSNQPQHF
DNA: TGTGCCAGCAGGAACTTTAGCAATCAGCCCCAGCATTTT

V: TRBV4-2
size: .
J: TRBJ2-7
D: TRBD2
CDR3: CASSHTSGGASYYEQYF
DNA: TGTGCCAGCAGCCACACTAGCGGAGGGGCCTCCTACTACGAGCAGTACTTC

V: TRBV2
size: .
J: TRBJ1-1
D: .
CDR3: CASRDMRNTEAFF
DNA: TGTGCCAGCAGAGACATGAGGAACACTGAAGCTTTCTTT

V: TRBV30
size: .
J: TRBJ1-5
D: .
CDR3: CAWSVRQIVRYSNQPQHF
DNA: TGTGCCTGGAGTGTACGACAGATAGTTAGGTATAGCAATCAGCCCCAGCATTTT

V: TRBV27
size: .
J: TRBJ1-1
D: TRBD1
CDR3: CASSLTGRLGTEAFF
DNA: TGTGCCAGCAGCCTGACAGGGCGCCTTGGGACTGAAGCTTTCTTT

V: TRBV7-2
size: .
J: TRBJ2-2
D: .
CDR3: CASSPAGTNTGELFF
DNA: TGTGCCAGCAGCCCAGCGGGCACGAACACCGGGGAGCTGTTTTTT

V: TRBV9
size: .
J: TRBJ2-3
D: TRBD2
CDR3: CASSGTTPASGITDTQYF
DNA: TGTGCCAGCAGCGGGACTACCCCGGCTAGCGGTATCACAGATACGCAGTATTTT

V: TRBV19
size: .
J: TRBJ1-5
D: .
CDR3: CASSIVGQNLKPSDRYQPQHF
DNA: TGTGCCAGTAGTATAGTTGGTCAGAATCTTAAACCTTCCGATCGTTATCAGCCCCAGCATTTT

V: TRBV5-6
size: .
J: TRBJ1-1
D: TRBD1
CDR3: CASSFRDRRNTEAFF
DNA: TGTGCCAGCAGCTTTCGGGACAGGCGAAACACTGAAGCTTTCTTT

V: TRBV10-3
size: .
J: TRBJ1-2
D: .
CDR3: CAIRAGKRAPYGYTF
DNA: TGTGCCATCAGGGCAGGGAAACGGGCCCCCTATGGCTACACCTTC

V: TRBV6-5
size: .
J: TRBJ1-2
D: .
CDR3: CASSVDRGYGYTF
DNA: TGTGCCAGCAGCGTGGACAGAGGGTATGGCTACACCTTC

V: TRBV2
size: .
J: TRBJ1-5
D: .
CDR3: CASRSSGDSNQPQHF
DNA: TGTGCCAGCAGGAGCTCGGGAGATAGCAATCAGCCCCAGCATTTT

V: TRBV27
size: .
J: TRBJ2-7
D: .
CDR3: CASSLRGNRYEQYF
DNA: TGTGCCAGCAGTTTACGCGGAAACCGCTACGAGCAGTACTTC

V: TRBV19
size: .
J: TRBJ1-2
D: TRBD1
CDR3: CASRGTGTLNYGYTF
DNA: TGTGCCAGTAGAGGGACAGGGACGTTGAACTATGGCTACACCTTC

V: TRBV28
size: .
J: TRBJ1-2
D: TRBD1
CDR3: CASSTRAGTGTSGYTF
DNA: TGTGCCAGCAGTACCCGAGCGGGGACAGGGACCTCCGGCTACACCTTC

V: TRBV18
size: .
J: TRBJ2-5
D: .
CDR3: CASSSGTSQETQYF
DNA: TGTGCCAGCTCCTCCGGGACTTCCCAAGAGACCCAGTACTTC

V: TRBV14
size: .
J: TRBJ2-2
D: TRBD1
CDR3: CASSQDRGQGRTGELFF
DNA: TGTGCCAGCAGCCAAGATAGGGGACAGGGTCGGACCGGGGAGCTGTTTTTT

V: TRBV19
size: .
J: TRBJ1-6
D: .
CDR3: CASSTGVLGSPLHF
DNA: TGTGCCAGTAGTACCGGGGTCCTGGGGTCACCCCTCCACTTT

V: TRBV11-2
size: .
J: TRBJ2-5
D: .
CDR3: CASRVEGQRETQYF
DNA: TGTGCCAGCAGAGTGGAGGGACAGAGGGAGACCCAGTACTTC

V: TRBV27
size: .
J: TRBJ1-1
D: .
CDR3: CASTSTENTEAFF
DNA: TGTGCCAGCACCTCCACAGAGAACACTGAAGCTTTCTTT

V: TRBV6-1
size: .
J: TRBJ1-1
D: .
CDR3: CASSELSPGSTEAFF
DNA: TGTGCCAGCAGTGAACTCTCCCCGGGGAGCACTGAAGCTTTCTTT

V: TRBV7-2
size: few
J: TRBJ1-1
D: TRBD1
CDR3: CASSPQTGIAEAFF
DNA: TGTGCCAGCAGCCCTCAGACAGGGATTGCTGAAGCTTTCTTT

V: TRBV27
size: .
J: TRBJ1-4
D: .
CDR3: CASSLSPRGLEKLFF
DNA: TGTGCCAGCAGTTTATCTCCCAGGGGTCTTGAAAAACTGTTTTTT

V: TRBV19
size: .
J: TRBJ2-7
D: TRBD1
CDR3: CASSLHSGTGAYEQYF
DNA: TGTGCCAGTAGTTTGCACTCCGGGACAGGAGCCTACGAGCAGTACTTC

V: TRBV5-1
size: .
J: TRBJ2-5
D: .
CDR3: CASSLVRQARQETQYF
DNA: TGCGCCAGCAGCTTGGTTAGACAGGCCAGACAAGAGACCCAGTACTTC

V: TRBV4-1
size: .
J: TRBJ2-7
D: TRBD1
CDR3: CASSQGDRFRGEQYF
DNA: TGCGCCAGCAGCCAAGGAGACAGGTTCAGGGGGGAGCAGTACTTC

V: TRBV11-2
size: .
J: TRBJ1-6
D: .
CDR3: CASSLDLSYNSPLHF
DNA: TGTGCCAGCAGCTTAGATTTATCTTATAATTCACCCCTCCACTTT

V: TRBV24-1
size: .
J: TRBJ2-3
D: .
CDR3: CATSDRRGTDTQYF
DNA: TGTGCCACCAGTGACCGCCGGGGTACAGATACGCAGTATTTT

V: TRBV2
size: .
J: TRBJ2-7
D: TRBD2
CDR3: CASRTPGLAGDYEQYF
DNA: TGTGCCAGCAGGACTCCGGGACTAGCGGGAGACTACGAGCAGTACTTC

V: TRBV9
size: .
J: TRBJ2-1
D: .
CDR3: CASSVASDTSYNEQFF
DNA: TGTGCCAGCAGCGTAGCGAGTGATACCTCCTACAATGAGCAGTTCTTC

V: TRBV27
size: .
J: TRBJ1-5
D: .
CDR3: CASKRDNLSNQPQHF
DNA: TGTGCCAGCAAACGGGACAACCTTAGCAATCAGCCCCAGCATTTT

V: TRBV19
size: few
J: TRBJ1-2
D: TRBD1
CDR3: CASSNPSRTGGRSGYTF
DNA: TGTGCCAGTAGTAACCCCTCCCGGACAGGGGGTAGAAGTGGCTACACCTTC

V: TRBV7-2
size: .
J: TRBJ2-5
D: TRBD2
CDR3: CASSSKTSGVKGTQYF
DNA: TGTGCCAGCAGCTCTAAGACTAGCGGGGTTAAAGGGACCCAGTACTTC

V: TRBV7-9
size: .
J: TRBJ2-1
D: TRBD2
CDR3: CASSHRGGLAGLKNEQFF
DNA: TGTGCCAGCAGCCACAGGGGGGGACTAGCGGGATTGAAAAATGAGCAGTTCTTC